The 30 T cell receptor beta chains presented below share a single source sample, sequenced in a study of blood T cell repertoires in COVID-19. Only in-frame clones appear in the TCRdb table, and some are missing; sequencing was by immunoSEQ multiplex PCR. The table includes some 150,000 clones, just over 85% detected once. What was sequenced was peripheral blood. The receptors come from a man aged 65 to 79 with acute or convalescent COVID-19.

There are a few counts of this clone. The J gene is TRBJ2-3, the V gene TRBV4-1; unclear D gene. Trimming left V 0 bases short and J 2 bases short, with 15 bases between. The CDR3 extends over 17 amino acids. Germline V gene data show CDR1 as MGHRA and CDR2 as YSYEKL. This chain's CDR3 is CASSQDRSPSPTDTQYF. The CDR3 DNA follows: TGCGCCAGCAGCCAAGATCGGAGCCCCTCGCCCACAGATACGCAGTATTTT.

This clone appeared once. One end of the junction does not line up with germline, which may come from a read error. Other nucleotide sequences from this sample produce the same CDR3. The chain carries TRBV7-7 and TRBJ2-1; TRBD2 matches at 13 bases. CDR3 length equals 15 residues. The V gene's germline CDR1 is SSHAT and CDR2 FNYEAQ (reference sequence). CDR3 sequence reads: CASSLGLAGNNEQFF. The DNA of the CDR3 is TGTGCTAGCAGCTTGGGACTAGCGGGAAACAATGAGCAGTTCTTC.

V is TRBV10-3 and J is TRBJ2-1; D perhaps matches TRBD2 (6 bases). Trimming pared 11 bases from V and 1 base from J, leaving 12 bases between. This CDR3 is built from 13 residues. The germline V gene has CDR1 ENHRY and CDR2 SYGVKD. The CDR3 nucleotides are TGTGCCGTCCGGGACTCATCCTACAATGAGCAGTTCTTC. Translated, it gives CAVRDSSYNEQFF.

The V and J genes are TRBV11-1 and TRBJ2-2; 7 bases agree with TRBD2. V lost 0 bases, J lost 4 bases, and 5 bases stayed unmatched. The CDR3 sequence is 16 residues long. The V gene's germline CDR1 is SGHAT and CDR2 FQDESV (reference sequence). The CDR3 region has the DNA TGTGCCAGCAGCTTAGCGCGGGGGAGGTTCACCGGGGAGCTGTTTTTT. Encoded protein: CASSLARGRFTGELFF.

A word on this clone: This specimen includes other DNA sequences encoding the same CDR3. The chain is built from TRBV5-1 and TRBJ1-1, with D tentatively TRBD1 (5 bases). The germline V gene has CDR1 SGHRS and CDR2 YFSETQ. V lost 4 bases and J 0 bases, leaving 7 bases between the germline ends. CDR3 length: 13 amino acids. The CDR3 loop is CASSRDLNTEAFF. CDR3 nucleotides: TGCGCCAGCAGCAGGGACTTGAACACTGAAGCTTTCTTT.

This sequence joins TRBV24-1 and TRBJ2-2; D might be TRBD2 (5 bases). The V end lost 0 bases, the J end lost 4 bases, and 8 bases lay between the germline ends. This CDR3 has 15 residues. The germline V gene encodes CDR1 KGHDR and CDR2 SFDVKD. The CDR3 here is CATSDLRTLTGELFF. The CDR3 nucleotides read TGTGCCACCAGTGATTTGAGGACTCTCACCGGGGAGCTGTTTTTT.

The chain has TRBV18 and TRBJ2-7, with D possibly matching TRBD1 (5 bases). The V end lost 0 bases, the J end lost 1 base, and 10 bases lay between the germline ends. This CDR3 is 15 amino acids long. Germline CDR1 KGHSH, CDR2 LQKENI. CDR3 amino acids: CASSPPISGSYEQYF. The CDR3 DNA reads TGTGCCAGCTCACCACCAATTTCAGGGTCCTACGAGCAGTACTTC.

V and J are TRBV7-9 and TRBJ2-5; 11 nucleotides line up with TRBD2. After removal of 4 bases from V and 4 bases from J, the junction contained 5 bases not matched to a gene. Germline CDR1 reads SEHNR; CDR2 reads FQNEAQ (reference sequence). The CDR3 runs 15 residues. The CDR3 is CASSSLAGGGETQYF. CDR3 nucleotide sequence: TGTGCCAGCAGCTCGTTAGCGGGAGGGGGAGAGACCCAGTACTTC.

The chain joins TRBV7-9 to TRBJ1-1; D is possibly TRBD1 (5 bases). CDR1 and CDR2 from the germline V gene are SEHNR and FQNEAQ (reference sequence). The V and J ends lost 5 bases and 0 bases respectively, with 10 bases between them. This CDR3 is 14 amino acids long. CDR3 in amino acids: CASSRGVLNTEAFF. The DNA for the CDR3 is TGTGCCAGCAGCCGGGGGGTCTTGAACACTGAAGCTTTCTTT.

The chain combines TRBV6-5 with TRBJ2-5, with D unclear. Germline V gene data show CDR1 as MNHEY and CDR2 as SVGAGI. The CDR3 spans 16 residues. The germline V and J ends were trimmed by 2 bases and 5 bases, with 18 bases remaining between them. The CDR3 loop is CASSYDSRNLRETQYF. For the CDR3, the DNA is TGTGCCAGCAGTTACGATTCCAGGAACCTCCGCGAGACCCAGTACTTC.

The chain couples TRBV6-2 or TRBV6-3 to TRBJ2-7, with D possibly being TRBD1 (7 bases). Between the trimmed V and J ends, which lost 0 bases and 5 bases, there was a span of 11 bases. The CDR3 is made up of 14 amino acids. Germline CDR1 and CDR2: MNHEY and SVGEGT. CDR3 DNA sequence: TGTGCCAGCAGTTACTCGGCAGGGGGGAACGAGCAGTACTTC. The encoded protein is CASSYSAGGNEQYF.

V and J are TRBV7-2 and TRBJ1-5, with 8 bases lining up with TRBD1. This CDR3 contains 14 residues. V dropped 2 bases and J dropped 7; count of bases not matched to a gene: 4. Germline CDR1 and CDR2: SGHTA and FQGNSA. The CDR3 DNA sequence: TGTGCCAGCAGCTTAAACAGGGGGAACCAGCCCCAGCATTTT. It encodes CASSLNRGNQPQHF.

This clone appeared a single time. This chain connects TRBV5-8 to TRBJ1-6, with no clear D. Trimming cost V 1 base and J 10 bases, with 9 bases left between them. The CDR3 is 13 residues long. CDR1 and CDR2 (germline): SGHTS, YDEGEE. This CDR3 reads CASSLNTLSPLHF. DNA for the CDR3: TGTGCCAGCAGCTTGAACACCTTATCACCCCTCCACTTT. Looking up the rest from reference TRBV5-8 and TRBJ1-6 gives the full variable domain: EAGVTQSPTHLIKTRGQQATLRCSPISGHTSVYWYQQALGLGLQFLLWYDEGEERNRGNFPPRFSGRQFPNYSSELNVNALELEDSALYLCASSLNTLSPLHFGNGTRLTVT.

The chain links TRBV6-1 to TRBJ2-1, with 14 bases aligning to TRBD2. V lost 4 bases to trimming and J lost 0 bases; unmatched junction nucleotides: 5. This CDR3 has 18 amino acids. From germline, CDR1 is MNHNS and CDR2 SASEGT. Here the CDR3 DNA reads TGTGCCAGCAGTGGGGGTGGGACTAGCGGGAGCTCCTACAATGAGCAGTTCTTC. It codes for CASSGGGTSGSSYNEQFF.

The DNA of the CDR3 is TGTGCCAGCAGCCCCCTCTTATCGCTAGCGGGGACCACCGGGGAGCTGTTTTTT. Translated, it gives CASSPLLSLAGTTGELFF. The V gene is TRBV9, the J gene TRBJ2-2; TRBD2 aligns across 9 bases. Germline V lookup: CDR1 SGDLS, CDR2 YYNGEE. The V segment lost 4 bases and the J segment 4 bases; nucleotides outside the gene matches: 14. There are 18 residues in the CDR3.

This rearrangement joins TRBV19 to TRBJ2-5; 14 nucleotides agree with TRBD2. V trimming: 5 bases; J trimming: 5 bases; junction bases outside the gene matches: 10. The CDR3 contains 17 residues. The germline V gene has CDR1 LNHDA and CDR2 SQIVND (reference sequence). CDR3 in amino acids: CASSSPGLAGEGETQYF. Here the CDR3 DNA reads TGTGCCAGTAGTTCCCCGGGACTAGCGGGAGAAGGGGAGACCCAGTACTTC.

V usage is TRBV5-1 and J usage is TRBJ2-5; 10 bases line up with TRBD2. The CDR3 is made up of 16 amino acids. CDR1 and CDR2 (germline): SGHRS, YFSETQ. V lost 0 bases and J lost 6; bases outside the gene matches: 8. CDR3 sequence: CASSLGDLAGEKTQYF. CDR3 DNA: TGCGCCAGCAGCTTGGGGGACCTAGCGGGAGAAAAGACCCAGTACTTC.

The CDR3 DNA is TGTGCCAGCAGTCCACACATTTCTAGCAATCAGCCCCAGCATTTT. Translated, it gives CASSPHISSNQPQHF. The chain combines TRBV28 with TRBJ1-5, with unresolved D. Germline lookup yields CDR1 MDHEN and CDR2 SYDVKM. The V end lost 5 bases, the J end lost 0 bases, and 11 bases lay between the germline ends. The CDR3 spans 15 residues.

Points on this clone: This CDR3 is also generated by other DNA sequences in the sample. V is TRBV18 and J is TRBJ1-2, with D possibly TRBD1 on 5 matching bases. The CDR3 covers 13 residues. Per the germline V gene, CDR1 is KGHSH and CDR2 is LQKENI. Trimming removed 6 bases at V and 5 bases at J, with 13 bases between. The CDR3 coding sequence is TGTGCCAGCTCGTCCGACAGTTCTTATGGCTACACCTTC. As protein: CASSSDSSYGYTF.

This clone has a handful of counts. Written as DNA, the CDR3 is TGTGCCAGCTCACGGTTCGACAGGGGGGGGCCTGGCGAGCAGTACTTC. Translation: CASSRFDRGGPGEQYF. This chain joins TRBV18 and TRBJ2-7, with 9 bases identical to TRBD1. This CDR3 spans 16 amino acids. Germline V gives CDR1 KGHSH, CDR2 LQKENI. Trimming at V came to 4 bases and at J to 6 bases, leaving 13 bases not matched to a gene. The full variable domain, in which reference TRBV18 and TRBJ2-7 provide the parts outside the CDR3, is NAGVMQNPRHLVRRRGQEARLRCSPMKGHSHVYWYRQLPEEGLKFMVYLQKENIIDESGMPKERFSAEFPKEGPSILRIQQVVRGDSAAYFCASSRFDRGGPGEQYFGPGTRLTVT.

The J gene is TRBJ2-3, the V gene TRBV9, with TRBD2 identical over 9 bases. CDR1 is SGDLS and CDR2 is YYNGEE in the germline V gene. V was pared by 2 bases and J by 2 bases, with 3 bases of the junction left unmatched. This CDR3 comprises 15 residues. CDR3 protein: CASSVVAGDTDTQYF. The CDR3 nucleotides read TGTGCCAGCAGCGTGGTAGCGGGAGACACAGATACGCAGTATTTT.

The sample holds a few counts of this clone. CDR3 residues: CASRGVGNTEAFF. DNA of the CDR3: TGTGCCAGCAGAGGGGTCGGGAACACTGAAGCTTTCTTT. The V gene is TRBV28, the J gene TRBJ1-1, with D perhaps TRBD1 (5 bases). CDR1 is MDHEN and CDR2 is SYDVKM in the germline V gene. This CDR3 region has 13 residues. V was cut by 6 bases and J by 1 base, with 9 bases left in between.

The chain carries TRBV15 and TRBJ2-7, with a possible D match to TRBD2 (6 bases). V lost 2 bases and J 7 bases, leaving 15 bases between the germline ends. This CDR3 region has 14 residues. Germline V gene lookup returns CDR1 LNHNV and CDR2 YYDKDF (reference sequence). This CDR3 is CATSRPGGLGEQYF. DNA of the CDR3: TGTGCCACCAGCAGACCCGGGGGTCTGGGGGAGCAGTACTTC.

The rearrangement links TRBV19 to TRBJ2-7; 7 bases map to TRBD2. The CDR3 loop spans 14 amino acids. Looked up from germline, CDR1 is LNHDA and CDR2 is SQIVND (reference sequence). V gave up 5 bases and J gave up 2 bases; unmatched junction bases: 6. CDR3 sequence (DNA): TGTGCCAGTAGTTCCAGACTAGCCACCTACGAGCAGTACTTC. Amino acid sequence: CASSSRLATYEQYF.

The CDR3 nucleotides read TGTGCCAGCAGTGGCCGGGACTTAAACACCGGGGAGCTGTTTTTT. The encoded protein is CASSGRDLNTGELFF. The rearrangement links TRBV9 to TRBJ2-2, with TRBD2 as a possible D gene (6 bases). V dropped 5 bases and J dropped 2 bases, with 13 bases sitting between them. The CDR3 extends over 15 amino acids. Per the germline V gene, CDR1 is SGDLS and CDR2 is YYNGEE.

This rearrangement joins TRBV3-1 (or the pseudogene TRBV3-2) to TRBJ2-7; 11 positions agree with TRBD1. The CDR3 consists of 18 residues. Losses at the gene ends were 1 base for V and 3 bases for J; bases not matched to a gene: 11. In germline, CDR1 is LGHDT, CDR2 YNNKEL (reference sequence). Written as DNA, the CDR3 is TGTGCCAGCAGCCAAGCCCACGAGACCGGGACAGGGGGCTACGAGCAGTACTTC. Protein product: CASSQAHETGTGGYEQYF.

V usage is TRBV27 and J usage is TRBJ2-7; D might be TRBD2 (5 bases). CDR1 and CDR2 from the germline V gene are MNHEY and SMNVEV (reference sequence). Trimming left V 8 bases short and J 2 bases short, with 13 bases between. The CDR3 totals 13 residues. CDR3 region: CASGRPGTYEQYF. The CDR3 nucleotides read TGTGCCAGCGGCCGCCCGGGGACCTACGAGCAGTACTTC.

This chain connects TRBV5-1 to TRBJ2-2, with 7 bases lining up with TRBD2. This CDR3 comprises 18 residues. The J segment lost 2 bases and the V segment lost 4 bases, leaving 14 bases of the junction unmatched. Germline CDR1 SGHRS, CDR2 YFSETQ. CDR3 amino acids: CASSPRGPGTTNTGELFF. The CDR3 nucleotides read TGCGCCAGCAGCCCGAGGGGTCCGGGGACTACCAACACCGGGGAGCTGTTTTTT.

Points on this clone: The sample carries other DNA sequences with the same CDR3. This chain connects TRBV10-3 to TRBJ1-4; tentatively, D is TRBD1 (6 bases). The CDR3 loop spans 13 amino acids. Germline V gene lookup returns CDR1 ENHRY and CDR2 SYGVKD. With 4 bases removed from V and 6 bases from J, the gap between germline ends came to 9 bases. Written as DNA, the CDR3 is TGTGCCATCAGTGCACAGGGTGATGAAAAACTGTTTTTT. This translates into CAISAQGDEKLFF.

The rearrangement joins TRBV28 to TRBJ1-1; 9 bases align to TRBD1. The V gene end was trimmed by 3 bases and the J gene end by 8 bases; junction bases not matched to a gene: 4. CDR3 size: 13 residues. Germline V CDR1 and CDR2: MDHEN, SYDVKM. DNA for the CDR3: TGTGCCAGCAGTTTTACAGGGGGCTGGGAAGCTTTCTTT. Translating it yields CASSFTGGWEAFF.